A single TCR beta chain is shown here with its context. Its antigen is unidentified. TCR beta cDNA libraries included unique molecular identifiers. About 500,000 cDNA molecules were obtained from roughly 1.1 to 9.2 million T cells. TCRdb fed the PCR reads into MiXCR, producing one record per CDR3 protein. The sample includes 750,000 to 950,000 distinct CDR3 sequences, under 70% of them seen just once. The sample comes from a study of post-analysis software for immune sequencing data. Study overall: The courses of disease that were included comprised relapsing-remitting, secondary progressive and progressive-relapsing multiple sclerosis.

Whole-study findings and limits: A few TRBV segments occurring more often in patients than controls included TRBV5-6, TRBV5-1 and TRBV20-1.

The germline V and J ends were trimmed by 0 bases and 4 bases, with 10 bases remaining between them. The CDR3 extends over 14 amino acids. The germline V gene has CDR1 SGHDT and CDR2 YYEEEE. The origin of this receptor is a girl under 18 with multiple sclerosis. The sequencing input was blood. J is TRBJ1-2 and V is TRBV5-6, with a weak D call TRBD1 (6 bases). As DNA, the CDR3 is TGTGCCAGCAGCTTGGCCACAGGGCCCTATGGCTACACCTTC. The encoded protein is CASSLATGPYGYTF.